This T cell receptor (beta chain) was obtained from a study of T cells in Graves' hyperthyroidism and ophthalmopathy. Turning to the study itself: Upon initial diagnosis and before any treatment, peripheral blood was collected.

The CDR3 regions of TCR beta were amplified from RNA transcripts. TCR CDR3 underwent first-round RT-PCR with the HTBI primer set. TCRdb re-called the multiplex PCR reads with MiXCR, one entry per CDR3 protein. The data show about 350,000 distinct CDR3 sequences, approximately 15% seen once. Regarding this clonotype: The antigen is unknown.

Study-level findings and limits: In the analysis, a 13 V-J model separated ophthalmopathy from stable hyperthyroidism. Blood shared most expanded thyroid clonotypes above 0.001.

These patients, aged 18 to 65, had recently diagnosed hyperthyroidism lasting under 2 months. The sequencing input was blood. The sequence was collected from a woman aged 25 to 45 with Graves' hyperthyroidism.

CDR3 protein: CASSPPRAESYNEQFF. CDR3 coding DNA: TGTGCCAGCAGCCCCCCTAGGGCTGAGTCCTACAATGAGCAGTTCTTC. The V and J genes are TRBV3-1 and TRBJ2-1, with D unclear. CDR1 is LGHDT, CDR2 YNNKEL, per germline (reference sequence). V lost 4 bases and J 1 base, leaving 14 bases between the germline ends. The CDR3 sequence is 16 residues long.